Shown below are 9 T cell receptor beta chains from a single sample sequenced in a study of T cell responses to AZD1222 COVID-19 vaccine. Assay: immunoSEQ multiplex PCR; the TCRdb copy retains only in-frame clones and omits some. The table has roughly 70,000 clones, around 79% seen once. The material was peripheral blood, obtained on day 0 of MenACWY control vaccination. These receptors came from an adult in good health.

The V gene is TRBV7-8, the J gene TRBJ2-3; perhaps TRBD1 as D (5 bases). Between the trimmed V and J ends, which lost 4 bases and 6 bases, there was a span of 14 bases. The germline CDR1 and CDR2 sequences are SGHVS and FQNEAQ. The CDR3 has 14 residues. DNA for the CDR3: TGTGCCAGCAGCTCATCCAGGGTATGGGATACGCAGTATTTT. Its protein is CASSSSRVWDTQYF. Looking up the rest from reference TRBV7-8 and TRBJ2-3 gives the full variable domain: GAGVSQSPRYKVAKRGQDVALRCDPISGHVSLFWYQQALGQGPEFLTYFQNEAQLDKSGLPSDRFFAERPEGSVSTLKIQRTQQEDSAVYLCASSSSRVWDTQYFGPGTRLTVL.

A few counts support this clone. This rearrangement joins TRBV30 to TRBJ2-1; TRBD2 matches at 12 bases. Losses at the gene ends were 1 base for V and 7 bases for J; bases not matched to a gene: 8. CDR3 size: 16 residues. Germline CDR1 GTSNPN, CDR2 SVGIG (reference sequence). The CDR3 bases are TGTGCCTGGAGTGCCCAGCTAGCGGGGGGGCCAAATGAGCAGTTCTTC. It yields the protein CAWSAQLAGGPNEQFF.

This sequence joins TRBV5-6 and TRBJ2-1, with D unresolved. This CDR3 region has 12 residues. Looked up from germline, CDR1 is SGHDT and CDR2 is YYEEEE. Trimming left V 0 bases short and J 6 bases short, with 4 bases between. The CDR3 spells CASSLGPNEQFF. Written as DNA, the CDR3 is TGTGCCAGCAGCTTGGGGCCCAATGAGCAGTTCTTC.

This clone occurred a few times. The genes are TRBV7-8 and TRBJ2-7; 7 nucleotides agree with TRBD1. After removal of 1 base from V and 1 base from J, the junction contained 10 bases not matched to a gene. The germline CDR1 and CDR2 sequences are SGHVS and FQNEAQ. CDR3 length: 17 residues. The chain's CDR3 is CASSLVLGGARSYEQYF. CDR3 DNA sequence: TGTGCCAGCAGCTTAGTGTTAGGGGGCGCGAGGTCCTACGAGCAGTACTTC.

The genes are TRBV27 and TRBJ1-6; D remains ambiguous. V was pared by 6 bases and J by 13 bases, with 16 bases between. CDR3 size: 13 residues. Germline V CDR1 and CDR2: MNHEY, SMNVEV (reference sequence). CDR3 bases: TGTGCCAGCAGCCTCGGTGAGGAGTTCCCCCTCCACTTT. Its translation: CASSLGEEFPLHF.

A note on this clone: One junction end disagrees with the germline gene, perhaps due to a read error. The V call is TRBV7-7, the J call TRBJ1-1, with D uncertain. Germline V gives CDR1 SSHAT, CDR2 FNYEAQ (reference sequence). The CDR3 sequence is 13 residues long. CDR3 nucleotide sequence: TGTGCTAGCAGCTTAGCACGGGGAACTGAAGCTTTCTTT. Translating gives CASSLARGTEAFF. Drawing the rest from reference TRBV7-7 and TRBJ1-1, the complete variable domain is GAGVSQSPRYKVTKRGQDVTLRCDPISSHATLYWYQQALGQGPEFLTYFNYEAQPDKSGLPSDRFSAERPEGSISTLTIQRTEQRDSAMYRCASSLARGTEAFFGQGTRLTVV.

The chain employs TRBV10-2 and TRBJ1-2; TRBD1 might be the D (5 bases). The CDR3 is 12 amino acids. The V gene lost 2 bases and the J gene lost 14 bases, with 15 bases spanning the gap. The germline V gene has CDR1 WSHSY and CDR2 SAAADI. CDR3 bases: TGCGCCAGCAGTGAGACAGGCCACTTTGTGACCTTC. Protein: CASSETGHFVTF.

The V call is TRBV5-4, the J call TRBJ1-1, with a possible D match to TRBD1 (5 bases). The CDR3 length is 13 residues. The ends were cut back, 4 bases at V and 1 base at J, with 8 bases in the middle. Germline assignment: CDR1 SGHNT and CDR2 YYREEE (reference sequence). Here the CDR3 DNA reads TGTGCCAGCAGCCGGGGGGAGAACACTGAAGCTTTCTTT. Protein: CASSRGENTEAFF.

This clone was seen once. This sequence joins TRBV3-1 (or the pseudogene TRBV3-2) and TRBJ1-6; TRBD1 matches at 8 bases. Trimming cost V 1 base and J 9 bases; bases outside gene matches: 5. The germline CDR1 and CDR2 sequences are LGHDT and YNNKEL (reference sequence). This CDR3 has 15 amino acids. The CDR3 DNA sequence: TGTGCCAGCAGCCAAGGATGGGGGACAGGTTCACCCCTCCACTTT. It is translated as CASSQGWGTGSPLHF.